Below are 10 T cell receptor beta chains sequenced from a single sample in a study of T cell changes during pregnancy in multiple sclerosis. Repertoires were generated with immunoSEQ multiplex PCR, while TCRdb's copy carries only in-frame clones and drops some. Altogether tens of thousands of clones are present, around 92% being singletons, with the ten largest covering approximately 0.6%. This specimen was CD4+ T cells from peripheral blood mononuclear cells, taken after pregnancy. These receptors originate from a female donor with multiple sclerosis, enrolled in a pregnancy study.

In DNA form, the CDR3 reads TGTGCCAGCAGGGAAGGGAGTAGCAATCAGCCCCAGCATTTT. Its translation: CASREGSSNQPQHF. J is TRBJ1-5 and V is TRBV7-3; D remains unclear. Between the trimmed V and J ends, which lost 6 bases and 0 bases, there was a span of 9 bases. In germline, CDR1 is SGHTA, CDR2 FQGTGA. This CDR3 spans 14 amino acids. Drawing the rest from reference TRBV7-3 and TRBJ1-5, the complete variable domain is GAGVSQTPSNKVTEKGKYVELRCDPISGHTALYWYRQSLGQGPEFLIYFQGTGAADDSGLPNDRFFAVRPEGSVSTLKIQRTERGDSAVYLCASREGSSNQPQHFGDGTRLSIL.

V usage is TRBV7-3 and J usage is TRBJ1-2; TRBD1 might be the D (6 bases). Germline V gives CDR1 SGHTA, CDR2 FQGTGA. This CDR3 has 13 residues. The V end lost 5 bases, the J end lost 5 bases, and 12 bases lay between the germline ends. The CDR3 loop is CASSPNGQYGYTF. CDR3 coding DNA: TGTGCCAGCAGCCCTAATGGACAGTATGGCTACACCTTC.

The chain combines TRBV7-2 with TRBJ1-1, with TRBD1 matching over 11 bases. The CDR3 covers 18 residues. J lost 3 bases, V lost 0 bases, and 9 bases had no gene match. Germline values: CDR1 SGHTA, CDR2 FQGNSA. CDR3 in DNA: TGTGCCAGCAGCTTAGCGTTGGGACAGGGGGTGGGGTACACTGAAGCTTTCTTT. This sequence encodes CASSLALGQGVGYTEAFF.

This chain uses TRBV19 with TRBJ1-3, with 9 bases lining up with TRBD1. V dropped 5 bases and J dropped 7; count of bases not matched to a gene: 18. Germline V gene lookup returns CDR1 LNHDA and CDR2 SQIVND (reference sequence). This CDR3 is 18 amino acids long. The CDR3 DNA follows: TGTGCCAGTAGTCTCTCCCGAGACAGGGGGTGGGCCAGGAACACCATATATTTT. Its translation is CASSLSRDRGWARNTIYF.

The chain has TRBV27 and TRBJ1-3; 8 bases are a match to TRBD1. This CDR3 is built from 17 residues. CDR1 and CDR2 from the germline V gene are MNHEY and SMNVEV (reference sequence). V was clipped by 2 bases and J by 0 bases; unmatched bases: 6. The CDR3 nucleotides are TGTGCCAGCAGTTTAATGGCCGGGACAGGCTCTGGAAACACCATATATTTT. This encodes CASSLMAGTGSGNTIYF.

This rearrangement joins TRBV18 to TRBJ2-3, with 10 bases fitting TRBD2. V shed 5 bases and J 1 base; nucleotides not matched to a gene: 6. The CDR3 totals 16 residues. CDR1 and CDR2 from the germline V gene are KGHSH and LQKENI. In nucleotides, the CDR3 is TGTGCCAGCTCATCGCTAGCGGGGGCCCGCACAGATACGCAGTATTTT. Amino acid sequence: CASSSLAGARTDTQYF.

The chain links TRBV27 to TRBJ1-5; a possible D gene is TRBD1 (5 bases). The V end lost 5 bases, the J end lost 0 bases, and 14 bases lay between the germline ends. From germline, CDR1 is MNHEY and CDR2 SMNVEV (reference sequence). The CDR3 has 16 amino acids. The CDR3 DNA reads TGTGCCAGCAGTCCCGACAGAGGTTTTAGCAATCAGCCCCAGCATTTT. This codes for CASSPDRGFSNQPQHF.

CDR3 in DNA: TGTGCCAGCAGTGATAATAGATTTTGGTATTTT. Protein: CASSDNRFWYF. The gene calls are TRBV2 and TRBJ2-3; unclear D gene. This CDR3 has 11 amino acids. CDR1 is SNHLY, CDR2 FYNNEI, per germline. The germline V and J ends were trimmed by 3 bases and 14 bases, with 12 bases remaining between them.

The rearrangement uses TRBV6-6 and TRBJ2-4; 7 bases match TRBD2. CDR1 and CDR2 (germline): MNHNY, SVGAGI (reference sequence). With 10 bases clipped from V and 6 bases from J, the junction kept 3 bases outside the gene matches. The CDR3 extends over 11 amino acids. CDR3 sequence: CAIGTTNIQYF. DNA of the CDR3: TGTGCCATCGGGACTACAAACATTCAGTACTTC.

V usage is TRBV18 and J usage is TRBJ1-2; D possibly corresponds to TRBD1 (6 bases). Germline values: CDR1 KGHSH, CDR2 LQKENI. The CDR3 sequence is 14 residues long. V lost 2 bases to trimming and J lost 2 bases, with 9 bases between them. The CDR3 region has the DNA TGTGCCAGCTCACCAGGGACAACCAACTATGGCTACACCTTC. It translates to CASSPGTTNYGYTF. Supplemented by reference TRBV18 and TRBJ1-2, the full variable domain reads NAGVMQNPRHLVRRRGQEARLRCSPMKGHSHVYWYRQLPEEGLKFMVYLQKENIIDESGMPKERFSAEFPKEGPSILRIQQVVRGDSAAYFCASSPGTTNYGYTFGSGTRLTVV.